This T cell receptor (beta chain) was identified in a study of shared clonotypes between healthy human individuals. Only in-frame clones appear in the TCRdb table, and some are missing; sequencing was by immunoSEQ multiplex PCR. This sample carries some 550,000 clones, roughly 97% of them seen once, and the ten largest clones take around 0.06%. The sequencing sample was made of naive CD4+ T cells sorted from blood. Specified subset: CD45RA+ positively selected. This sequence originates from a young woman in good health.

CDR3 in amino acids: CASSSGRDRRSYEQYF. The DNA for the CDR3 is TGCGCCAGCAGCTCCGGTCGGGACAGGCGTTCCTACGAGCAGTACTTC. The chain has TRBV5-1 and TRBJ2-7, with 8 bases aligning to TRBD1. CDR1 SGHRS and CDR2 YFSETQ come from the germline V gene. Trimming at V came to 3 bases and at J to 1 base, leaving 9 bases not matched to a gene. This CDR3 has 16 amino acids.